What follows are 6 T cell receptor beta chains derived from one specimen sequenced in a study of blood T cell repertoires in COVID-19. TCRdb's table, derived via immunoSEQ multiplex PCR, lists solely in-frame clones and lacks some. The sample has approximately 400,000 clones; around 90% are singletons. The source material was peripheral blood. The receptors stem from a man in his forties with acute or convalescent COVID-19.

This chain joins TRBV5-1 and TRBJ2-5; 11 bases are a match to TRBD1. Germline CDR1 and CDR2: SGHRS and YFSETQ. Trimming took 4 bases from V and 5 from J; bases not matched to a gene: 7. CDR3 length: 15 amino acids. CDR3 bases: TGCGCCAGCAGCGCCACCGGGACAGGGGGGGAGACCCAGTACTTC. This sequence encodes CASSATGTGGETQYF.

This chain links TRBV28 with TRBJ2-3; possibly TRBD2 for D (6 bases). V dropped 9 bases and J dropped 4 bases, with 14 bases sitting between them. The germline CDR1 and CDR2 sequences are MDHEN and SYDVKM. CDR3 length equals 13 residues. The CDR3 sequence is CASPSGGADTQYF. DNA of the CDR3: TGTGCCAGTCCCTCCGGAGGGGCAGATACGCAGTATTTT.

The chain joins TRBV24-1 to TRBJ1-4; D unclear. Per the germline V gene, CDR1 is KGHDR and CDR2 is SFDVKD. CDR3 length equals 13 residues. The ends were cut back, 9 bases at V and 0 bases at J, with 7 bases in the middle. The CDR3 region is CATRHTTNEKLFF. CDR3 nucleotide sequence: TGTGCCACCCGACACACAACTAATGAAAAACTGTTTTTT.

The J gene is TRBJ2-7, the V gene TRBV5-1; 13 bases agree with TRBD2. V trimming: 0 bases; J trimming: 5 bases; junction bases outside the gene matches: 2. Germline CDR1 and CDR2: SGHRS and YFSETQ. There are 15 residues in the CDR3. In nucleotides, the CDR3 is TGCGCCAGCAGCTTGGAACTAGCGGGAGGGGACGAGCAGTACTTC. It specifies CASSLELAGGDEQYF.

The chain combines TRBV18 with TRBJ2-1; D unclear. CDR1 and CDR2 from the germline V gene are KGHSH and LQKENI. Trimming took 2 bases from V and 1 from J, leaving 9 bases between them. The CDR3 is made up of 15 amino acids. Written as DNA, the CDR3 is TGTGCCAGCTCACCAACAAGCGTTTCCTACAATGAGCAGTTCTTC. Translated: CASSPTSVSYNEQFF.

The gene calls are TRBV20-1 and TRBJ2-3; D is unclear. V lost 3 bases, J lost 8 bases, and 6 bases lay in between. This CDR3 contains 10 residues. Germline CDR1 is DFQATT and CDR2 is SNEGSKA (reference sequence). CDR3 sequence: CSASYGTQYF. CDR3 DNA sequence: TGCAGTGCTAGCTACGGTACGCAGTATTTT.